The T cell receptor (beta chain) described here comes from a study of molecular identifiers for immune sequencing clone quantification. Preparation of the bulk TCR libraries relied on previously described methods and listed TCR primers. TCRdb re-analysed the PCR reads in MiXCR, keeping a single row per CDR3 protein. The sample has approximately 590,000 distinct CDR3 sequences, roughly 25% seen once. This clonotype was observed a few times. The antigen is unknown. Overall study results and limits: For effector cells, clones above 20 RNA copies held over 97% of molecules; for naive cells, under 1%.

Naive CD8 T cells were FACS-sorted by CD8+CD4-CCR7+CD45RA+ markers. Material: naive CD8+ T cells from blood, with Jurkat cell RNA spiked in. As to subset: FACS-sorted CD8+CD4-CCR7+CD45RA+ naive T cells. The TCR comes from a human donor in good health. Some libraries in this study had Jurkat cell RNA spiked in.

The CDR3 reads CATSRGYDEDEQYF. The CDR3 coding sequence is TGTGCCACCAGCAGAGGATACGATGAGGACGAGCAGTACTTC. The rearrangement uses TRBV15 and TRBJ2-7; no clear D gene. Trimming took 1 base from V and 5 from J, leaving 12 bases between them. The CDR3 is 14 amino acids. Germline loops: CDR1 LNHNV, CDR2 YYDKDF (reference sequence). The entire variable domain, with the rest obtained from reference TRBV15 and TRBJ2-7, is as follows: DAMVIQNPRYQVTQFGKPVTLSCSQTLNHNVMYWYQQKSSQAPKLLFHYYDKDFNNEADTPDNFQSRRPNTSFCFLDIRSPGLGDTAMYLCATSRGYDEDEQYFGPGTRLTVT.